This passage covers 3 T cell receptor beta chains from one sample sequenced in a study of cytomegalovirus exposure and HLA in healthy donors. It was with 60 Vbeta and 13 Jbeta primers that the PCR ran. TCRdb's table, derived via immunoSEQ multiplex PCR, lists solely in-frame clones and lacks some. The table includes more than 75,000 clones, approximately 74% detected once. Source material: PBMCs. The receptors shown here come from a middle-aged man in good health and CMV-seropositive.

This chain links TRBV9 with TRBJ1-5, with D uncertain. The germline gives CDR1 SGDLS, CDR2 YYNGEE. V gave up 0 bases and J gave up 7 bases, with 8 bases separating them. CDR3 length: 13 residues. The CDR3 spells CASSVEMGQPQHF. In DNA form, the CDR3 reads TGTGCCAGCAGCGTAGAAATGGGCCAGCCCCAGCATTTT.

The chain is built from TRBV2 and TRBJ1-1, with unresolved D. CDR1 and CDR2 (germline): SNHLY, FYNNEI. The V and J ends lost 6 bases and 3 bases respectively, with 11 bases between them. The CDR3 length is 13 residues. CDR3 nucleotide sequence: TGTGCCAGCAGCGCGGATTCCGACACTGAAGCTTTCTTT. It is translated as CASSADSDTEAFF.

The rearrangement joins TRBV28 to TRBJ1-1, with D perhaps TRBD1 (5 bases). V was pared by 5 bases and J by 8 bases, with 15 bases between. Germline CDR1 reads MDHEN; CDR2 reads SYDVKM. The CDR3 is 13 amino acids. CDR3 coding DNA: TGTGCCAGCAGTCCCGGGACGGGGGGAGAAGCTTTCTTT. Its protein is CASSPGTGGEAFF.